This T cell receptor (beta chain) was identified in a study of regulatory T cells in long-lasting Graves disease. Study background: Newly diagnosed Graves' patients had under 3 months of antithyroid drugs. Overall study results and limits: Persistent patients shared more public clonotypes (roughly 3,000) than newly diagnosed patients (966).

Sequencing libraries for TCR beta were prepared with iRepertoire HTBI primers and Arm-PCR of CDR3 regions. MiXCR, applied by TCRdb to the multiplex PCR reads, yields one record per CDR3 protein. This sample has around 480,000 distinct CDR3 sequences, with more than 15% found just once. This clonotype was counted many times. What it binds is not known. Time point described: newly diagnosed GD, antithyroid drugs for less than 3 months. After RNA was extracted from PBMCs, the TCR library was made from it. This sample was shared with a second study, whose subject was T cells in Graves' hyperthyroidism and ophthalmopathy. According to that study: With the HTBI primer set, the TCR CDR3 went through a first round of RT-PCR.

The material was peripheral blood mononuclear cells (PBMCs), obtained at new diagnosis, from a patient treated with antithyroid drugs. This receptor was taken from a woman aged 35 to 59 with Graves disease.

The CDR3 DNA sequence: TGTGCCAGCAGCACCCTACAGGACCTGAACACTGAAGCTTTCTTT. Its translation is CASSTLQDLNTEAFF. This chain uses TRBV7-9 with TRBJ1-1; D may be TRBD1 (5 bases). V was clipped by 5 bases and J by 0 bases, with 13 bases between them. CDR1 and CDR2 from the germline V gene are SEHNR and FQNEAQ (reference sequence). The CDR3 has 15 amino acids.